This TCR beta chain was recorded in a study of blood T cells in healthy people across ages. Germline CDR1 MNHEY, CDR2 SVGAGI. The V end was cut by 2 bases, the J end by 4 bases, with 16 bases between. This CDR3 is built from 16 residues. Primed by a sample-barcoded 5' primer and a J-beta primer mix, a second PCR proceeded for 7 to 11 cycles. TCRdb called the 5' RACE reads again in MiXCR, with one record for every CDR3 protein. The table records around 580,000 distinct CDR3 sequences, 47% of them present only once. The sequenced sample was blood. The source of this sequence is a man older than 75 in good health. The chain couples TRBV6-5 to TRBJ2-3, with a weak D call TRBD1 (6 bases). The CDR3 DNA reads TGTGCCAGCAGTTACCTTCGACAGGAGACCCCAGATACGCAGTATTTT. Translation: CASSYLRQETPDTQYF.